Below, 10 T cell receptor beta chains from the same sample are listed, as sequenced in a study of T-cell reconstitution after alpha-beta-depleted transplantation in children (dated by TCRdb to the mid-2010s). Libraries were made using PCR. The sample was run on an Illumina HiSeq 2500. Molecular barcoding was employed in the preparation of TCR libraries, with unique molecular identifiers being used to normalize TCRbeta repertoire quantification. Starting from the raw public reads, TCRdb applied fastp trimming at Q25, assembled clones with MiXCR and retained in-frame beta chains. One record per CDR3 amino acid sequence lists the most common genes and DNA. The sample table records about 980,000 distinct CDR3 sequences; about 29% of these occur just once. The ten largest make up about 28% of the sample. The treatment or condition label, read with the paper, signifies: allogeneic hematopoietic cell transplantation with graft depleted of TCRalphabeta T cells and CD19 B cells.

The sequences come from PBMCs, mostly from graft donor cells, collected 360 days after TCRalphabeta/CD19-depleted stem cell transplant. These receptors all come from a boy younger than two who had a stem cell transplant for SCID, so the T cells may come from the graft donor.

This clonotype was detected a few times. The rearrangement joins TRBV4-2 to TRBJ2-1; perhaps TRBD2 as D (6 bases). Per the germline V gene, CDR1 is LGHNA and CDR2 is YNFKEQ. V shed 0 bases and J shed 4 bases, with 16 bases lying between them. This CDR3 spans 17 amino acids. The CDR3 DNA is TGTGCCAGCAGCCAAGAGCTCCTGGCGGGGAGTTACAATGAGCAGTTCTTC. Encoded protein: CASSQELLAGSYNEQFF.

The chain couples TRBV4-3 to TRBJ2-3; D gene uncertain. Trimming cost V 0 bases and J 1 base, with 8 bases left between them. Germline V gene sequence: CDR1 LGHNA, CDR2 YSLEER. The length of the CDR3 is 15 residues. Here the CDR3 reads CASSQDQLGTDTQYF. CDR3 nucleotides: TGCGCCAGCAGCCAAGATCAACTCGGCACAGATACGCAGTATTTT.

The chain couples TRBV7-2 to TRBJ2-3; 7 bases fit TRBD2. The V segment lost 4 bases and the J segment 4 bases; nucleotides outside the gene matches: 8. From germline, CDR1 is SGHTA and CDR2 FQGNSA. This CDR3 comprises 15 residues. The CDR3 reads CASSSKRGLADTQYF. DNA for the CDR3: TGTGCCAGCAGCTCCAAGCGGGGATTGGCAGATACGCAGTATTTT.

This sequence joins TRBV5-1 and TRBJ2-7; 7 nucleotides agree with TRBD2. Losses at the gene ends were 4 bases for V and 3 bases for J; bases not matched to a gene: 7. The CDR3 contains 14 residues. Germline V gene lookup returns CDR1 SGHRS and CDR2 YFSETQ. The CDR3 protein is CASSMQAGNYEQYF. In nucleotides, the CDR3 is TGCGCCAGCAGCATGCAAGCGGGGAACTACGAGCAGTACTTC.

This clonotype was seen a handful of times. The chain combines TRBV12-3 or TRBV12-4 with TRBJ1-3, with D hard to call. The length of the CDR3 is 13 residues. V dropped 3 bases and J dropped 9 bases, with 12 bases sitting between them. CDR3 protein: CASSFSGKGTIYF. CDR3 nucleotides: TGTGCCAGCAGTTTTTCCGGGAAAGGCACCATATATTTT.

This clonotype was counted a few times. This chain joins TRBV12-3 or TRBV12-4 and TRBJ2-7; tentatively, D is TRBD1 (6 bases). This CDR3 contains 14 residues. Trimming pared 5 bases from V and 5 bases from J, leaving 16 bases between. The CDR3 nucleotides read TGTGCCAGCAGTCTCGACGGACAGATGCACGAGCAGTACTTC. Residues: CASSLDGQMHEQYF.

V and J are TRBV20-1 and TRBJ1-4; D remains ambiguous. Germline V gene sequence: CDR1 DFQATT, CDR2 SNEGSKA (reference sequence). Trimming pared 5 bases from V and 8 bases from J, leaving 6 bases between. The CDR3 has 10 amino acids. The CDR3 DNA sequence: TGCAGTGCTTTCTTGGAAAAACTGTTTTTT. This codes for CSAFLEKLFF.

This sequence joins TRBV5-1 and TRBJ2-1, with D unresolved. CDR1 and CDR2 from the germline V gene are SGHRS and YFSETQ. The ends were cut back, 0 bases at V and 0 bases at J, with 16 bases in the middle. CDR3 length: 18 residues. The CDR3: CASSLANRVPSSYNEQFF. The CDR3, as DNA: TGCGCCAGCAGCTTGGCCAATCGGGTCCCGAGCTCCTACAATGAGCAGTTCTTC.

In this sample, this clonotype turned up many times. The chain recombines TRBV5-1 with TRBJ1-1; 11 nucleotides line up with TRBD1. The trim removed 4 bases at V and 3 bases at J, leaving 2 bases unmatched. The CDR3 consists of 14 residues. CDR1 and CDR2 from the germline V gene are SGHRS and YFSETQ. The CDR3 DNA sequence: TGCGCCAGCAGCCCGGGACAGGGGGACACTGAAGCTTTCTTT. It yields the protein CASSPGQGDTEAFF.

The gene calls are TRBV19 and TRBJ2-7; D is unclear. This CDR3 comprises 12 residues. V was pared by 3 bases and J by 3 bases, with 6 bases between. Per the germline V gene, CDR1 is LNHDA and CDR2 is SQIVND (reference sequence). CDR3 DNA: TGTGCCAGTAGTATGGGCTACTACGAGCAGTACTTC. Translation: CASSMGYYEQYF.